This TCR beta chain was sequenced for a study of shared clonotypes between healthy human individuals (dated by TCRdb to between 2020 and 2021). Study-level background: The cohort included a few men and two women between 18 and 49 years of age. For each donor, three plates each were used for CD4 naive and CD4 memory, two plates were used for CD8 naive, and one plate was used for CD8 memory. To increase sequencing depth and limit assay-specific biases, different laboratories used diverse techniques to prepare libraries and sequence TCR repertoires. Between about 0.94 and 8.9 billion PBMCs per donor were obtained by leukapheresis. Blood TCR repertoires of 5 or 6 healthy adults were deeply sequenced to estimate repertoire size and the extent of clonotype sharing between individuals.

The CDR3 sequence holds 14 residues, the cysteine and phenylalanine included. Just CDR3 DNA is preserved here, 42 bases in frame from base 1. From a lookup of the germline V gene, CDR1 and CDR2 are SGHVS and FQNEAQ. After removal of 6 bases from V and 5 bases from J, the junction retains 2 bases not matched to a gene. Summary of the overall study and its limitations: The genetic and exposure-history diversity represented was limited by the small number of donors. Larger estimated clonotype richness was generally found for naive subsets than for memory subsets. Sampling was restricted to blood, and TCR repertoires in tissues likely differ from the TCR repertoires found in blood. Even with the large sequencing depth, rarefaction of the sorted-subset datasets indicated that sequencing was incomplete. Pairwise subsampling led to the expectation that sequencing depth would affect the degree of clonotype sharing among donors. When a handful of donors were compared, the shared fraction of clonotypes was about 5% for naive CD4, more than 3% for naive CD8, 2.3% for memory CD4, and less than 0.5% for memory CD8. Compared with non-shared clonotypes, clonotypes shared by all four sorted-subset donors had higher generation probabilities.

Using the deep immunoSEQ assay, TCR CDR3 regions were amplified from genomic DNA by multiplex PCR. Genomic DNA extracted from each cell subset was distributed evenly over all wells of several immunoSEQ 96-well plates, and each plate served as one replicate. For sorted subsets, roughly 200 ng of genomic DNA, equivalent to some 30,000 T cell genomes, went into each replicate PCR. Purified libraries were measured with a Qubit 3.0 fluorometer, size-checked on a Bioanalyzer 2100, and measured again with the KAPA Library Quantification kit. A separate single-read 150-cycle Illumina NextSeq 550 flow cell was used to sequence each immunoSEQ 96-well plate. The source study handled its data this way. Because the immunoSEQ output held only junctional sequences and lacked quality scores, the filtering could not match the filtering applied to full-length reads. To assign V/J genes and CDR3, sequences were annotated against IMGT germline references using PyIR, a Python wrapper for IgBLAST v1.9. Reads with weak V/J assignments (E-value above 1e-6), missing CDR3, stop codons, out-of-frame junctions, or ambiguous translated residues were removed. V3J clonotypes were defined as sequences sharing an identical inferred V gene, J gene, and CDR3 amino acid sequence. To compute the percentage overlap between repertoires, the number of shared unique clonotypes was divided by the size of the smaller repertoire. RTK rarefaction, the Chao1 estimator, and Recon v2.1 estimates of unobserved clonotypes were used to assess repertoire richness. OLGA was used to compute generation probabilities for all TCRbeta clonotypes that the gDNA method yielded from four donors. TCRdb holds this immuneACCESS table with in-frame rearrangements only. Some clones are missing; in checked studies, unresolved V genes explain under half, and the rest has no known cause. V and J calls plus clone size are reproduced from that table; the DNA served to infer D and trimming. The table for this sample lists roughly 1,600,000 clones; about 98.5% of them were counted only once. The ten top clones hold about 0.4% of the sample.

The donors were healthy, HIV-negative adults who had no recently reported acute infections or vaccinations. Every donor was a Caucasian adult residing in Nashville, Tennessee, USA. CD4+ T cells were enriched through magnetic negative selection, after which naive cells were positively selected on CD45RA and the remaining negative fraction served as the memory subset. Blood was obtained by leukapheresis, after which PBMCs were separated by Ficoll-Histopaque density gradient centrifugation and cryopreserved in liquid nitrogen vapor phase. Analytical flow cytometry was used to check the purity and quantity of each magnetically sorted T cell population. Each sorted fraction had its genomic DNA isolated and then quantified by UV absorbance on a Nanodrop 2000c. A note on this clone: This receptor's antigen is unknown. Base qualities were left out, and no much larger clone turns up one base away.

This TCR came from a man aged 30-40 years in good health. The chain joins TRBV7-8 to TRBJ2-1, and 12 junction bases match TRBD2. The sequencing sample was made of naive CD4+ T cells sorted from blood. The cell subset or site label for this specimen denotes: CD45RA+ positively selected. The DNA is TGTGCCAGCAGACGGACTAGCGGGAACAATGAGCAGTTCTTC. Translation gives CASRRTSGNNEQFF.